One sample yielded the 4 T cell receptor beta chains listed below, sequenced in a study of neurological immune-mediated disorders (dated by TCRdb to 2018 to 2020). The library was made by 5' RACE. Instrument used: Illumina HiSeq 2500. In TCRdb, the public reads were trimmed at Q25 with fastp and aligned with MiXCR, with productive beta chains retained. Entries that share a CDR3 protein sequence are merged under the most common genes and DNA. This sample has under 90,000 distinct CDR3 sequences in its table, and about 9% of those were observed once. The ten largest clones capture 1.5% to 2% of the sample. The sequencing sample was made of PBMCs. Receptors were obtained from a man aged 45-60 years in good health.

The sample holds many counts of this clonotype. V is TRBV20-1 and J is TRBJ1-5; TRBD1 might be the D (5 bases). The CDR3 length is 15 residues. Looked up from germline, CDR1 is DFQATT and CDR2 is SNEGSKA (reference sequence). Deletions cut 4 bases from V and 0 bases from J, with 13 bases between. The CDR3 loop is CSATTGSLSNQPQHF. Here the CDR3 DNA reads TGCAGTGCTACCACAGGTTCCCTTAGCAATCAGCCCCAGCATTTT.

This clonotype was seen only a few times. V usage is TRBV7-2 and J usage is TRBJ2-2; D may be TRBD1 (5 bases). The CDR3 totals 14 residues. Germline CDR1 is SGHTA and CDR2 is FQGNSA. V was clipped by 5 bases and J by 3 bases, with 10 bases between them. DNA of the CDR3: TGTGCCAGCAGCCCAGGACACTACACCGGGGAGCTGTTTTTT. Amino acids: CASSPGHYTGELFF.

V and J are TRBV19 and TRBJ2-7; 9 nucleotides agree with TRBD1. CDR1 and CDR2 from the germline V gene are LNHDA and SQIVND (reference sequence). This CDR3 spans 19 amino acids. V shed 5 bases and J 3 bases; nucleotides not matched to a gene: 20. The CDR3 sequence: CASSPRQGDLEWADYEQYF. The CDR3, as DNA: TGTGCCAGTAGTCCCCGACAGGGGGATCTGGAATGGGCCGACTACGAGCAGTACTTC. Looking up the rest from reference TRBV19 and TRBJ2-7 gives the full variable domain: DGGITQSPKYLFRKEGQNVTLSCEQNLNHDAMYWYRQDPGQGLRLIYYSQIVNDFQKGDIAEGYSVSREKKESFPLTVTSAQKNPTAFYLCASSPRQGDLEWADYEQYFGPGTRLTVT.

The sample holds many counts of this clonotype. The gene calls are TRBV7-9 and TRBJ2-7; TRBD2 might be the D (6 bases). Trimming took off 6 bases at V and 0 bases at J, with 12 bases between the two ends. There are 14 residues in the CDR3. The germline V gene has CDR1 SEHNR and CDR2 FQNEAQ (reference sequence). The CDR3 bases are TGTGCCAGCAGTCTTGGCGGGAACTCCTACGAGCAGTACTTC. Protein sequence: CASSLGGNSYEQYF.